The following is a T cell receptor (beta chain) sequence with its context. No antigen is known for it. The CDR3 is made up of 16 amino acids. CDR1 and CDR2 (germline): LGHNA, YNFKEQ. Trimming took 0 bases from V and 6 from J; bases not matched to a gene: 9. TCRdb's table, derived via immunoSEQ multiplex PCR, lists solely in-frame clones and lacks some. The repertoire holds 730,000 or so clones, 72% seen once, with around 2% in the top ten. This specimen belongs to a study of shared clonotypes between healthy human individuals. Overall study results and limits: Clonotypes which were not shared had lower generation probabilities than clonotypes that all four donors shared.

The receptor was isolated from a woman between 25 and 40 years old in good health. J is TRBJ1-1 and V is TRBV4-2, with 8 bases matching TRBD1. Input material: memory CD4+ T cells sorted from blood. Subset of the sample: CD45RA-negative fraction. The CDR3 nucleotides read TGTGCCAGCAGCCAAGATCGGTACAGGGGGGCCGCTGAAGCTTTCTTT. Amino acids: CASSQDRYRGAAEAFF.